This TCR delta chain was observed in a study of gamma-delta chains in newborns, infants, children. Overall study: Polyclonal expansion of innate γδ T cells after birth follows microbial exposure.

TCRdb reran clone calling via CATT on the reads. The table records 10,000 to 13,000 delta-chain clones, 9% to 10% of them present only once. The CDR3 is made up of 19 amino acids. With 6 bases clipped from V and 2 bases from J, the junction kept 10 bases outside the gene matches. The germline V gene encodes CDR1 GEAIGNYY and CDR2 EKD. This clone was recorded a few times. The TCRdb protein, from a much larger clone, departs from this DNA's translation at residue 4, likely by read error; the protein shown derives from the DNA. The sequenced sample consisted of blood. This TCR was sampled from a child who was a newborn, infant or young child, either healthy, febrile or measles-vaccinated (not recorded which). The genes are TRDV2 and TRDJ3; 12 nucleotides line up with TRDD3. The CDR3 region is CACNNVLGDTAWDTRQMFF. The CDR3 DNA follows: TGTGCCTGTAACAACGTACTGGGGGATACTGCCTGGGACACCCGACAGATGTTTTTC.